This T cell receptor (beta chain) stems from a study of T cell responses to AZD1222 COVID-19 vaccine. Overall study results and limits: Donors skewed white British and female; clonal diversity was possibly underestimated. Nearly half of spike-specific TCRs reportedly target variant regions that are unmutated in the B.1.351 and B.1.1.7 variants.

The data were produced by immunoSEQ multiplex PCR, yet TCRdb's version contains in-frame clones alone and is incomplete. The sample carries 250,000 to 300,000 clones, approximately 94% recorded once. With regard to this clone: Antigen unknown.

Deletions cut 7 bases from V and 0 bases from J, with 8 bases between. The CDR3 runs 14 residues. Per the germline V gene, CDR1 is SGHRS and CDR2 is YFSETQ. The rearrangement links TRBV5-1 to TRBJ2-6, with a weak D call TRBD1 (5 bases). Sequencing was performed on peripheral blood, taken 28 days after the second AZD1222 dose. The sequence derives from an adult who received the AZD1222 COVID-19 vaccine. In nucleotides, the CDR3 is TGCGCCAGCGGCGACAGCTCTGGGGCCAACGTCCTGACTTTC. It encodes CASGDSSGANVLTF.